Listed below are T cell receptor beta chains from one sample, sequenced in a study of blood T cell repertoires in COVID-19. Repertoires were generated with immunoSEQ multiplex PCR, while TCRdb's copy carries only in-frame clones and drops some. This sample has a few hundred thousand clones, with 70% to 90% found just once. The sample comprised peripheral blood. The receptors here all came from a man aged 30 to 45 who had recovered from COVID-19. CDR3s include the opening cysteine and the closing phenylalanine or tryptophan. D genes are given only for firm matches. Clone size is given for some rows only: seen once, a few or many times, or a class if the clone is expanded.

D gene,clone size,J gene,V gene,CDR3 length,CDR3 DNA,CDR3 protein
.,many,TRBJ1-5,TRBV13,14,TGTGCCAGCGGTATACCCAGGGAAGATCAGCCCCAGCATTTT,CASGIPREDQPQHF
TRBD2,.,TRBJ2-3,TRBV11-3,13,TGTGCCAGCAGCTTTCGGGGGGGAGATACGCAGTATTTT,CASSFRGGDTQYF
TRBD1,.,TRBJ1-5,TRBV6-5,14,TGTGCCAGCGCCAGGGGGCAAAGCAATCAGCCCCAGCATTTT,CASARGQSNQPQHF
.,.,TRBJ1-3,TRBV9,17,TGTGCCAGCAGCCCGTTGGACTGGACCCTCTCTGGAAACACCATATATTTT,CASSPLDWTLSGNTIYF
.,.,TRBJ1-4,TRBV19,12,TGTGCCAGCCTGGGCAGGGCTGAAAAACTGTTTTTT,CASLGRAEKLFF
TRBD2,.,TRBJ2-5,TRBV20-1,13,TGCAGTGCTAGTGTAGCGGGGGGGGAGACCCAGTACTTC,CSASVAGGETQYF
.,.,TRBJ2-7,TRBV11-3,13,TGTGCCAGCAGCCGCGGCAGGGACTACGAGCAGTACTTC,CASSRGRDYEQYF
.,once,TRBJ2-4,TRBV3-1/TRBV3-2,14,TGTGCCAGCAGCCAACAAACAGGGAAGAACATTCAGTACTTC,CASSQQTGKNIQYF
TRBD2,.,TRBJ2-2,TRBV5-1,17,TGCGCCAGCAGCTTGTGGTCTAGCGGGGGAGACACCGGGGAGCTGTTTTTT,CASSLWSSGGDTGELFF
.,.,TRBJ1-2,TRBV19,12,TGTGCAAGTGGGCGGGGGGGCGTCAGCTACACCTTC,CASGRGGVSYTF
TRBD1,.,TRBJ2-5,TRBV19,15,TGTGCCAGTAGTTTAGGACAGGGAGAGTGGGAGACCCAGTACTTC,CASSLGQGEWETQYF
.,.,TRBJ2-7,TRBV11-2,13,TGTGCCAGCAGCCTACTTCAACGTTACGAGCAGTACTTC,CASSLLQRYEQYF
.,.,TRBJ2-6,TRBV6-6,16,TGTGCCAGCAGACCCTCGGCGGGGCTCGGGGCCAACGTCCTGACTTTC,CASRPSAGLGANVLTF
.,.,TRBJ2-6,TRBV29-1,13,TGCAGCGTTTCGTACTCTGGGGCCAACGTCCTGACTTTC,CSVSYSGANVLTF
.,.,TRBJ2-3,TRBV4-1,16,TGCGCCAGCAGCCTTTCGAGGGAGACAAGCACAGATACGCAGTATTTT,CASSLSRETSTDTQYF
.,.,TRBJ1-2,TRBV11-3,17,TGTGCCAGCAGCTTAGATTCTTCAGGGATAAATAACTATGGCTACACCTTC,CASSLDSSGINNYGYTF
.,many,TRBJ2-7,TRBV6-1,15,TGTGCCAGCAGTGAAGGCAGGGTAGTCAGTTACGAGCAGTACTTC,CASSEGRVVSYEQYF
TRBD2,.,TRBJ2-3,TRBV6-6,14,TGTGCCAGCAACCAACTAGCGGATACAGATACGCAGTATTTT,CASNQLADTDTQYF
TRBD1,.,TRBJ2-1,TRBV12-3/TRBV12-4,12,TGTGCCAGCACTGCACAGGGGAATGAGCAGTTCTTC,CASTAQGNEQFF
TRBD2,.,TRBJ2-1,TRBV9,14,TGTGCCAGCAGCCGGGGGGGCTCCTACAATGAGCAGTTCTTC,CASSRGGSYNEQFF
TRBD2,.,TRBJ2-7,TRBV7-2,17,TGTGCCAGCAGCTCATCCGGCGGGGGGGCCATACTAAGTGAGCAGTACTTC,CASSSSGGGAILSEQYF
.,.,TRBJ1-1,TRBV19,14,TGTGCCAGTAGTATAGTCAGCGGGTCTGCTGAAGCTTTCTTT,CASSIVSGSAEAFF
TRBD2,.,TRBJ2-1,TRBV6-2/TRBV6-3,17,TGTGCCAGCAGTTTCGGGTTGGGGCGGGGGAGCTACAATGAGCAGTTCTTC,CASSFGLGRGSYNEQFF
TRBD1,.,TRBJ2-5,TRBV3-1/TRBV3-2,19,TGTGCCAGCAGCCAGTTTATTCGGGACAGCTACGTGTCAGGGGAGACCCAGTACTTC,CASSQFIRDSYVSGETQYF
.,.,TRBJ2-6,TRBV29-1,13,TGCAGCGGTGCGGGGTCCGGGGCCAACGTCCTGACTTTC,CSGAGSGANVLTF
.,.,TRBJ2-1,TRBV7-8,11,TGTGCCAGCAGCTCCCTAGATGAGCAGTTCTTC,CASSSLDEQFF
.,.,TRBJ1-2,TRBV5-4,13,TGTGCCAGCAGACGGTCGGGGGGCTATGGCTACACCTTC,CASRRSGGYGYTF
TRBD2,.,TRBJ2-3,TRBV10-1,15,TGCGCCAGCAGGAGTTCAAGCGGGGAGGCAGATACGCAGTATTTT,CASRSSSGEADTQYF
.,.,TRBJ1-2,TRBV3-1/TRBV3-2,14,TGTGCCAGCAGCCAAGATTACAGCTACTATGGCTACACCTTC,CASSQDYSYYGYTF
.,.,TRBJ2-5,TRBV6-5,15,TGTGCCAGCAGTTATGAAAACAGGGATCCCGAAACCCAGTACTTC,CASSYENRDPETQYF
TRBD2,.,TRBJ2-3,TRBV6-2/TRBV6-3,15,TGTGCCAGCAGTCACAGCGGGGGGGTGATAGATACGCAGTATTTT,CASSHSGGVIDTQYF
.,.,TRBJ1-5,TRBV3-1/TRBV3-2,16,TGTGCCAGCAGCCAAGGAACGGGGGTCGCCAATCAGCCCCAGCATTTT,CASSQGTGVANQPQHF
TRBD1,.,TRBJ1-3,TRBV7-6,15,TGTGCCAGCAGCCGACGGGACAGCTCTGGAAACACCATATATTTT,CASSRRDSSGNTIYF
TRBD1,.,TRBJ2-5,TRBV7-2,17,TGTGCCAGCAGCCTTAGCTATAGTGGACAGGGGGAGTGGACCCAGTACTTC,CASSLSYSGQGEWTQYF
TRBD1,.,TRBJ1-2,TRBV11-2,14,TGTGCCAGCAGCGGGGGACAGGGGTGGGATGGCTACACCTTC,CASSGGQGWDGYTF
TRBD1,.,TRBJ1-4,TRBV7-2,15,TGTGCCAGCAGCTTTGGACAGGGTGGGGGTGAAAAACTGTTTTTT,CASSFGQGGGEKLFF
.,.,TRBJ2-1,TRBV21-1,20,TGTGCCAGCAGCAAAGTTTCGGAAGCGGGGGGGCGTCTCGCCTACAATGAGCAGTTCTTC,CASSKVSEAGGRLAYNEQFF
.,.,TRBJ2-5,TRBV7-2,13,TGTGCCAGCAGCGAACGCGTTTCGGGGACCCAGTACTTC,CASSERVSGTQYF
.,once,TRBJ1-3,TRBV6-5,15,TGTGCCAGCAGTTACAGTGAGAGCTCTGGAAACACCATATATTTT,CASSYSESSGNTIYF
.,.,TRBJ1-5,TRBV5-4,16,TGTGCCAGCAGCCCGAACACGTCCAGGGGCAATCAGCCCCAGCATTTT,CASSPNTSRGNQPQHF
.,.,TRBJ2-7,TRBV24-1,13,TGTGCCACCAGTGAAGGCAGGGGCTACGAGCAGTACTTC,CATSEGRGYEQYF
TRBD1,.,TRBJ1-5,TRBV5-5,19,TGTGCCAGCAGCTTCCATGGGGCGATTCTCGGGACAGGGGTAGAGCCCCAGCATTTT,CASSFHGAILGTGVEPQHF